This T cell receptor beta chain is from a study of blood T cell repertoires in COVID-19. Study as a whole: T cells, B-cell-depleted T cells, or PBMCs supplied cDNA or gDNA.

This clone was counted a few times. Participants, roughly 18 to 90 years old, spanned about 26 US areas. The protocol was immunoSEQ multiplex PCR, while the TCRdb copy is restricted to in-frame clones and leaves out a portion. The sample holds 300,000 to 350,000 clones, approximately 89% seen once. V lost 6 bases, J lost 3 bases, and 3 bases stayed unmatched. The CDR3 consists of 12 residues. The germline gives CDR1 GTSNPN, CDR2 SVGIG (reference sequence). The sequence was obtained from a man aged 25 to 40 who had recovered from COVID-19. Sequenced: PBMCs or T cells enriched from blood (not recorded which). The chain joins TRBV30 to TRBJ2-7; 9 bases match TRBD1. In nucleotides, the CDR3 is TGTGCCTGCAAGGGACAGGGCTACGAGCAGTACTTC. This gives the protein CACKGQGYEQYF.